Each of the 13 T cell receptor beta chains below was sequenced from the same sample in a study of T cell clonality in common variable immunodeficiency. The table came from immunoSEQ multiplex PCR; TCRdb's copy has only in-frame clones and leaves some out. There are approximately 58,000 clones in the sample, none observed a single time. Sequencing input: peripheral blood mononuclear cells. The source of these receptors is a person aged 18 to 75 in good health.

The table lists this clone with many counts. The sequenced part of the CDR3 DNA is TGTGCCAGCAGCGAAACCCCCCGCAGCGGGAATGAG. Amino acid sequence: CASSETPRSGNE. The whole CDR3 sequence reads CASSETPRSGNEQFF. The rearrangement joins TRBV6-4 to TRBJ2-1, with a possible D match to TRBD2 (6 bases). The read stops 3 residues short of the end of the CDR3; the missing end is completed from the germline J gene. This CDR3 contains 15 residues. V lost 6 bases and J 7 bases, leaving 19 bases between the germline ends. Germline V gene lookup returns CDR1 MRHNA and CDR2 SNTAGT.

This clone was recorded at least ten times. The sequence runs out 3 residues before the end of the CDR3; the remainder is reconstructed from the germline J gene. The chain recombines TRBV5-1 with TRBJ2-2; D ambiguous. Germline CDR1 and CDR2: SGHRS and YFSETQ. The V end lost 2 bases, the J end lost 5 bases, and 10 bases lay between the germline ends. This CDR3 comprises 14 residues. The DNA read from the CDR3 is TGCGCCAGCAGCTTTTTTGGGCCTACCGGGGAG. It yields the protein CASSFFGPTGE. Given in full, the CDR3 is CASSFFGPTGELFF.

This clone was seen many times. Read sequence stops 3 residues before the CDR3 end, and the germline J gene provides the missing end. The J gene is TRBJ2-7, the V gene TRBV4-1, with TRBD2 matching over 8 bases. V was clipped by 4 bases and J by 3 bases; unmatched bases: 11. In germline, CDR1 is MGHRA, CDR2 YSYEKL. The CDR3 is made up of 16 amino acids. The CDR3: CASSPFGRGSSYEQYF. The DNA read from the CDR3 is TGCGCCAGCAGCCCGTTCGGGAGGGGATCGAGCTACGAG.

This clone was seen many times. The read gets to within 3 residues of the CDR3 end, and the germline J gene fills in the rest. The chain recombines TRBV7-3 with TRBJ2-1; the D is unclear. The ends were cut back, 1 base at V and 8 bases at J, with 9 bases in the middle. The CDR3 runs to 13 residues. Germline V gene data show CDR1 as SGHTA and CDR2 as FQGTGA. The CDR3 bases that were read are TGTGCCAGCAGCTTAATGGCAGTCCATGAG. Residues: CASSLMAVHE. The full CDR3 reads CASSLMAVHEQFF. The full variable domain, rest sourced from reference TRBV7-3 and TRBJ2-1, is GAGVSQTPSNKVTEKGKYVELRCDPISGHTALYWYRQSLGQGPEFLIYFQGTGAADDSGLPNDRFFAVRPEGSVSTLKIQRTERGDSAVYLCASSLMAVHEQFFGPGTRLTVL.

This clone was found many times. Read coverage stops 3 residues before the CDR3 terminus; the germline J gene supplies the remainder. J is TRBJ2-7 and V is TRBV5-4; 7 nucleotides align to TRBD2. Germline CDR1 is SGHNT and CDR2 is YYREEE (reference sequence). This CDR3 has 16 residues. The ends lost 4 bases at V and 2 bases at J; junction bases unmatched: 12. CDR3 bases read: TGTGCCAGCAGCGCCCCCGAGGGGAGGGGTCCCTACGAG. This gives the protein CASSAPEGRGPYE. The entire CDR3 is CASSAPEGRGPYEQYF.

This clone was recorded many times. The read is 3 residues too short to cover the CDR3 end, so that end is filled in from the germline J gene. V is TRBV20-1 and J is TRBJ2-7; 8 bases fit TRBD1. Germline trimming cut 3 bases from V and 2 bases from J; bases unmatched to any gene: 6. CDR1 and CDR2 from the germline V gene are DFQATT and SNEGSKA (reference sequence). The CDR3 sequence is 14 residues long. The covered CDR3 bases are TGCAGTGCTAGGACCGGGACAGGCGCCTACGAG. Translation gives CSARTGTGAYE. Given in full, the CDR3 is CSARTGTGAYEQYF.

Ten or more counts support this clone. Read coverage stops 3 residues before the CDR3 terminus; the germline J gene supplies the remainder. The chain uses TRBV7-6 and TRBJ1-2, with 11 bases identical to TRBD1. The CDR3 sequence is 13 residues long. Germline loops: CDR1 SGHVS, CDR2 FNYEAQ. The covered CDR3 bases are TGTGCCAGCAGCCCGAAGGACAGGGGGCAC. It encodes CASSPKDRGH. The complete CDR3 protein is CASSPKDRGHYTF.

Ten or more counts support this clone. The read stops 3 residues short of the end of the CDR3; the missing end is completed from the germline J gene. The chain recombines TRBV5-4 with TRBJ2-3; D gene uncertain. V dropped 0 bases and J dropped 6 bases, with 11 bases sitting between them. CDR1 SGHNT and CDR2 YYREEE come from the germline V gene (reference sequence). The CDR3 has 14 residues. This chain's CDR3 is CASSLAGGRDTQYF. The DNA read from the CDR3 is TGTGCCAGCAGCTTGGCAGGTGGCAGGGATACG.

This clone has at least ten counts. From the germline J gene comes the end of the CDR3, since the read stops 3 residues before it. The chain employs TRBV5-5 and TRBJ1-4; D may be TRBD1 (5 bases). The ends were cut back, 3 bases at V and 5 bases at J, with 14 bases in the middle. The CDR3 sequence is 15 residues long. The germline gives CDR1 SGHKS, CDR2 YYEKEE (reference sequence). The sequenced CDR3 bases are TGTGCCAGCAGCTGGGGGGAACTGTTGAATGAAAAA. It encodes CASSWGELLNEK. The complete CDR3 protein is CASSWGELLNEKLFF. Drawing the rest from reference TRBV5-5 and TRBJ1-4, the complete variable domain is DAGVTQSPTHLIKTRGQQVTLRCSPISGHKSVSWYQQVLGQGPQFIFQYYEKEERGRGNFPDRFSARQFPNYSSELNVNALLLGDSALYLCASSWGELLNEKLFFGSGTQLSVL.

This clone was observed many times. The DNA ends 3 residues before the CDR3 does, and the rest of the CDR3 is filled in from the germline J gene. The genes are TRBV19 and TRBJ1-4; 9 nucleotides match TRBD1. J gave up 3 bases and V 5 bases, and 7 bases lay outside the gene matches. The CDR3 runs to 16 residues. Germline CDR1 reads LNHDA; CDR2 reads SQIVND (reference sequence). The covered CDR3 bases are TGTGCCAGTAGTCCTGACAGGGGGGGACCTAATGAAAAA. It yields the protein CASSPDRGGPNEK. The CDR3 in full is CASSPDRGGPNEKLFF.

In its sample, this clone was seen many times. The read finishes 3 residues shy of the CDR3 end, and the germline J gene is used to complete it. The V and J genes are TRBV28 and TRBJ1-2; a possible D gene is TRBD1 (6 bases). The CDR3 runs 15 residues. Germline V CDR1 and CDR2: MDHEN, SYDVKM. Trimming removed 2 bases from V and 1 base from J, with 11 bases in between. CDR3 bases read: TGTGCCAGCAGTTTAAGGCGGGACATTAACTATGGC. Protein sequence: CASSLRRDINYG. The entire CDR3 sequence reads CASSLRRDINYGYTF.

At least ten counts were recorded for this clone. Read data end 3 residues before the CDR3 end; the end is taken from the germline J gene. The V and J genes are TRBV30 and TRBJ1-1; D is undetermined. The CDR3 loop spans 13 amino acids. In germline, CDR1 is GTSNPN, CDR2 SVGIG (reference sequence). With 0 bases removed from V and 1 base from J, the gap between germline ends came to 6 bases. The CDR3 region is CAWSVGWNTEAFF. The CDR3 bases that were read are TGTGCCTGGAGTGTTGGCTGGAACACTGAA.

This clone has at least ten counts. Read data end 3 residues before the CDR3 end; the end is taken from the germline J gene. J is TRBJ2-7 and V is TRBV11-2; D is undetermined. Deletions cut 1 base from V and 0 bases from J, with 7 bases between. Germline values: CDR1 SGHAT, CDR2 FQNNGV. There are 14 residues in the CDR3. The chain's CDR3 is CASSLGDNSYEQYF. Partial CDR3 DNA: TGTGCCAGCAGCTTAGGTGACAACTCCTACGAG.